One and the same sample provided the 13 T cell receptor beta chains below, sequenced in a study of cytomegalovirus exposure and HLA in healthy donors. PCR primers comprised 60 Vbeta and 13 Jbeta primers. The repertoire was sequenced with immunoSEQ multiplex PCR; TCRdb's copy has only in-frame clones and lacks some. The table lists approximately 170,000 clones, roughly 73% of them singletons. The specimen sequenced was PBMCs. These receptors were collected from a female donor in good health and CMV-seronegative.

In nucleotides, the CDR3 is TGTGCCAGCAGCCCTACGCAGGTATCTAACTATGGCTACACCTTC. This sequence encodes CASSPTQVSNYGYTF. The chain uses TRBV6-1 and TRBJ1-2; no definite D call. CDR3 length: 15 residues. Germline V gene data show CDR1 as MNHNS and CDR2 as SASEGT. Deletions cut 6 bases from V and 0 bases from J, with 14 bases between.

The chain couples TRBV19 to TRBJ1-5; 7 bases are a match to TRBD1. This CDR3 is built from 15 residues. Trimming removed 6 bases from V and 3 bases from J; junction bases left unmatched: 8. The germline gives CDR1 LNHDA, CDR2 SQIVND (reference sequence). The CDR3: CASRTDRAYNQPQHF. CDR3 DNA: TGTGCCAGTAGAACAGACAGGGCCTACAATCAGCCCCAGCATTTT.

This chain links TRBV7-7 with TRBJ2-1, with TRBD2 matching over 7 bases. The CDR3 spans 15 residues. The V and J ends lost 3 bases and 6 bases, in that order; junction bases with no gene match: 8. In germline, CDR1 is SSHAT, CDR2 FNYEAQ (reference sequence). CDR3 in amino acids: CASSFSAGPSNEQFF. CDR3 DNA sequence: TGTGCCAGCAGCTTTTCAGCGGGGCCTTCCAATGAGCAGTTCTTC.

The chain recombines TRBV29-1 with TRBJ2-7, with D possibly being TRBD2 (5 bases). Germline V lookup: CDR1 SQVTM, CDR2 ANQGSEA. The CDR3 covers 13 residues. The germline V and J ends were trimmed by 7 bases and 0 bases, with 13 bases remaining between them. The CDR3 reads CSARLGSSYEQYF. The CDR3 DNA follows: TGCAGCGCGCGACTTGGGAGCTCCTACGAGCAGTACTTC.

The rearrangement uses TRBV7-8 and TRBJ2-1; the match to TRBD2 covers 12 bases. With V trimmed by 3 bases and J by 4 bases, 1 base remained unmatched. Germline values: CDR1 SGHVS, CDR2 FQNEAQ. This CDR3 comprises 15 residues. CDR3: CASSLTSGGYNEQFF. For the CDR3, the DNA is TGTGCCAGCAGCTTGACTAGCGGGGGTTACAATGAGCAGTTCTTC.

CDR3 in DNA: TGTGCCAGCAGTGACCGGGGGGGGACCGGGGAGCTGTTTTTT. It yields the protein CASSDRGGTGELFF. The genes are TRBV6-6 and TRBJ2-2; 8 bases line up with TRBD2. The CDR3 covers 14 residues. The germline V gene has CDR1 MNHNY and CDR2 SVGAGI (reference sequence). V shed 5 bases and J 5 bases; nucleotides not matched to a gene: 4.

This clone was counted between two and nine times. The V call is TRBV18, the J call TRBJ1-5, with D hard to call. The CDR3 spans 15 residues. The V and J ends lost 5 bases and 3 bases respectively, with 14 bases between them. Germline V lookup: CDR1 KGHSH, CDR2 LQKENI. CDR3 in amino acids: CASSARVNNNQPQHF. CDR3 coding DNA: TGTGCCAGCTCAGCGAGGGTTAATAACAATCAGCCCCAGCATTTT.

The rearrangement links TRBV2 to TRBJ2-2; possible D gene TRBD1, 6 bases. V was clipped by 7 bases and J by 2 bases, with 11 bases between them. The CDR3 loop spans 14 amino acids. Germline-derived CDR1 and CDR2 are SNHLY and FYNNEI. CDR3 sequence (DNA): TGTGCCAGCAAGGCAGGGGATAACACCGGGGAGCTGTTTTTT. This gives the protein CASKAGDNTGELFF. Looking up the rest from reference TRBV2 and TRBJ2-2 gives the full variable domain: EPEVTQTPSHQVTQMGQEVILRCVPISNHLYFYWYRQILGQKVEFLVSFYNNEISEKSEIFDDQFSVERPDGSNFTLKIRSTKLEDSAMYFCASKAGDNTGELFFGEGSRLTVL.

This clone was observed once. This chain connects TRBV30 to TRBJ1-3; D is unclear. CDR3 length: 15 amino acids. V was clipped by 2 bases and J by 0 bases, with 11 bases between them. Germline-derived CDR1 and CDR2 are GTSNPN and SVGIG (reference sequence). The CDR3 protein is CAWSKWQDSGNTIYF. The CDR3 DNA is TGTGCCTGGAGTAAGTGGCAGGACTCTGGAAACACCATATATTTT.

V is TRBV19 and J is TRBJ2-2, with D tentatively TRBD2 (5 bases). The CDR3 runs to 16 residues. Trimming left V 6 bases short and J 1 base short, with 15 bases between. Germline assignment: CDR1 LNHDA and CDR2 SQIVND (reference sequence). The CDR3 is CASSPGWQQNTGELFF. Written as DNA, the CDR3 is TGTGCCAGTAGCCCGGGATGGCAGCAGAACACCGGGGAGCTGTTTTTT.

The genes are TRBV5-1 and TRBJ2-3; 8 positions agree with TRBD2. Germline V gives CDR1 SGHRS, CDR2 YFSETQ. The CDR3 extends over 16 amino acids. The V segment lost 0 bases and the J segment 2 bases; nucleotides outside the gene matches: 5. This CDR3 is CASSLGAGGATDTQYF. CDR3 DNA: TGCGCCAGCAGCTTGGGGGCCGGGGGGGCCACAGATACGCAGTATTTT.

The J gene is TRBJ2-1, the V gene TRBV2; 11 positions agree with TRBD1. The CDR3 has 15 residues. J was trimmed by 4 bases and V by 6 bases; bases with no gene match: 5. In germline, CDR1 is SNHLY, CDR2 FYNNEI. The CDR3 here is CASRVDRGRYNEQFF. The CDR3 region has the DNA TGTGCCAGCAGGGTGGACAGGGGGCGGTACAATGAGCAGTTCTTC.

The chain links TRBV10-1 to TRBJ2-1, with D perhaps TRBD2 (6 bases). The CDR3 has 16 residues. V was cut by 5 bases and J by 6 bases, with 20 bases left in between. Germline values: CDR1 WNHNN, CDR2 SYGVQD (reference sequence). DNA of the CDR3: TGCGCCAGCAGTCCGGATTTAGGGACTGGACTCAATGAGCAGTTCTTC. This translates into CASSPDLGTGLNEQFF.